The source of this T cell receptor (beta chain) is a study of T cell responses to AZD1222 COVID-19 vaccine. TCRdb's copy holds only in-frame clones and misses some; the assay was immunoSEQ multiplex PCR. This sample has under 140,000 clones; around 90% occur once, and the top ten carry around 3.3%. This clone was detected a few times. The V gene's germline CDR1 is SGHRS and CDR2 YFSETQ. V dropped 4 bases and J dropped 4 bases, with 17 bases sitting between them. The CDR3 extends over 15 amino acids. The genes are TRBV5-1 and TRBJ1-2, with a tentative D call TRBD1 (5 bases). This material consisted of peripheral blood, taken on day 0 of AZD1222 vaccination. This sequence was found in an adult in good health. For the CDR3, the DNA is TGCGCCAGCAGCCCGGAAATGGGGCTAGGCTATGGCTACACCTTC. Encoded protein: CASSPEMGLGYGYTF.